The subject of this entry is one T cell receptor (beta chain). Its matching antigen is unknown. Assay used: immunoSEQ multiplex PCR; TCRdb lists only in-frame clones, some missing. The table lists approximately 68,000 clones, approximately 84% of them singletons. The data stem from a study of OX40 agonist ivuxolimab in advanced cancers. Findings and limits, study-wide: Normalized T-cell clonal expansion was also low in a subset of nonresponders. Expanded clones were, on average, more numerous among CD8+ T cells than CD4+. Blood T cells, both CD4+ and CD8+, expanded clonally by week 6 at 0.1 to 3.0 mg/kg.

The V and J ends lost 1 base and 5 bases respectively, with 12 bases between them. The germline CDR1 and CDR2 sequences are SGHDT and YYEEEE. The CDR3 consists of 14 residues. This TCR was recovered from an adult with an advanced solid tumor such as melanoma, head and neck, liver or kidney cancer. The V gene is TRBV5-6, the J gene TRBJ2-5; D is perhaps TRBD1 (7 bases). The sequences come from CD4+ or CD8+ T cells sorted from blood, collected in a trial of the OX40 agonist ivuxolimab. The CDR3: CASSLYSGGETQYF. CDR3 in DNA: TGTGCCAGCAGCTTGTATTCAGGGGGGGAGACCCAGTACTTC.